This section outlines one TCR beta chain sequence together with its context. The authors' processing: Amplification of reference gene primers was used by the study to estimate nucleated cell counts. This table comes from immunoSEQ multiplex PCR, and its TCRdb copy is limited to in-frame clones, with some not included. V and J calls and clone size come straight from that table; D and trimming were deduced from the DNA. The table has 97,000 or so clones, approximately 82% seen once. These data belong to a study of blood T cell repertoires in COVID-19. Across the whole study: Acute and convalescent COVID-19 specimens originated in the United States, Italy and Spain. In each case, the material was cDNA or gDNA derived from T cells, B-cell-depleted T cells, or PBMCs.

The V segment lost 1 base and the J segment 7 bases; nucleotides outside the gene matches: 5. Germline-derived CDR1 and CDR2 are SGHRS and YFSETQ. This CDR3 contains 14 residues. Input material: peripheral blood. The receptor was isolated from a man aged 65 to 79 with active or convalescent COVID-19. The V call is TRBV5-1, the J call TRBJ2-7, with TRBD1 identical over 10 bases. The CDR3: CASSLRQGAGEQYF. The CDR3 bases are TGCGCCAGCAGCTTGAGACAGGGGGCAGGGGAGCAGTACTTC.